This TCR beta chain was captured in a study of T cell responses to AZD1222 COVID-19 vaccine. Study-wide findings and caveats: Spike-specific TCR breadth and depth were elevated following two AZD1222 doses. White British ancestry dominated among donors, who included more females, and clonal diversity was possibly underestimated.

A note on this clone: Its antigen is not identified.

Sequencing used immunoSEQ multiplex PCR; TCRdb keeps in-frame clones, though not all of them. The table records around 120,000 clones, around 89% of them present only once. Per germline, CDR1 SGHTA and CDR2 FQGNSA. Losses at the gene ends were 7 bases for V and 1 base for J; bases not matched to a gene: 9. CDR3 length: 16 amino acids. The TCR was taken from an adult in good health. The rearrangement uses TRBV7-2 and TRBJ2-7, with 11 bases lining up with TRBD2. The material was peripheral blood, obtained on day 0 of AZD1222 vaccination. Written as DNA, the CDR3 is TGTGCCAGCACCGAAGTAGCGGGGGGGGTTTCCTACGAGCAGTACTTC. It specifies CASTEVAGGVSYEQYF.